These 10 T cell receptor beta chains were sequenced from one sample in a study of cytomegalovirus exposure and HLA in healthy donors (dated by TCRdb to about 2017). Library preparation used the immunoSEQ multiplex PCR assay. For the multiplex PCR, a mixture combining 60 forward primers for TCR Vbeta segments and 13 reverse primers for TCR Jbeta segments was used. TCRdb carries this immuneACCESS record with in-frame sequences only. Its versions omit some clonotypes, under half of them owing to an unresolved V gene in the studies checked, with the rest unexplained. In this sample the table shows tens of thousands of clones, around four fifths of which occur a single time. In total, the top ten clones hold just under 2.5% of the sample. Sequenced material: PBMCs. The origin of the receptors is a male donor in good health and CMV-seropositive.

This clone was recorded a few times. J is TRBJ1-1 and V is TRBV25-1; D call uncertain. Trimming removed 7 bases from V and 1 base from J, with 10 bases in between. The CDR3 consists of 13 residues. The germline gives CDR1 MGHDK, CDR2 SYGVNS. Written as DNA, the CDR3 is TGTGCCAGCAAGAGGGCATGGAACACTGAAGCTTTCTTT. This encodes CASKRAWNTEAFF.

This clone has a handful of counts. The chain couples TRBV4-3 to TRBJ1-5; tentatively, D is TRBD1 (6 bases). The CDR3 is 18 residues long. Germline V gene data show CDR1 as LGHNA and CDR2 as YSLEER. The V gene lost 5 bases and the J gene lost 2 bases, with 22 bases spanning the gap. The CDR3 region has the DNA TGCGCCAGCAGCAACTACAACCGGGACACAACGCGCAATCAGCCCCAGCATTTT. Amino acid sequence: CASSNYNRDTTRNQPQHF.

This clone was seen only a few times. The chain employs TRBV6-6 and TRBJ1-2; D is perhaps TRBD1 (5 bases). The germline gives CDR1 MNHNY, CDR2 SVGAGI (reference sequence). V was cut by 0 bases and J by 4 bases, with 12 bases left in between. The length of the CDR3 is 15 residues. The DNA for the CDR3 is TGTGCCAGCAGTTACTCGCAGGGATCAGTCTATGGCTACACCTTC. This translates into CASSYSQGSVYGYTF.

This clone was found a few times. The chain couples TRBV7-6 to TRBJ2-1; 10 bases agree with TRBD2. J was trimmed by 5 bases and V by 0 bases; bases with no gene match: 7. Germline CDR1 and CDR2: SGHVS and FNYEAQ. CDR3 length: 17 residues. The CDR3 DNA sequence: TGTGCCAGCAGCTTAGCGTATCCTAGCGGGAGCGACAATGAGCAGTTCTTC. Its protein product is CASSLAYPSGSDNEQFF.

The CDR3 loop is CASSFRQPNYGYTF. CDR3 DNA: TGTGCCAGCAGTTTCCGACAGCCTAACTATGGCTACACCTTC. The chain recombines TRBV27 with TRBJ1-2, with D perhaps matching TRBD1 (5 bases). The length of the CDR3 is 14 residues. V dropped 3 bases and J dropped 0 bases, with 8 bases sitting between them. Germline CDR1 MNHEY, CDR2 SMNVEV (reference sequence).

This clone was seen a handful of times. The V and J genes are TRBV5-6 and TRBJ2-7; 8 bases align to TRBD1. With 4 bases clipped from V and 4 bases from J, the junction kept 10 bases outside the gene matches. The CDR3 loop spans 15 amino acids. The germline CDR1 and CDR2 sequences are SGHDT and YYEEEE. CDR3 coding DNA: TGTGCCAGCAGCCCGGACGGACAGGGAAGGTACGAGCAGTACTTC. Protein sequence: CASSPDGQGRYEQYF.

This sequence joins TRBV5-4 and TRBJ2-5, with TRBD2 matching 10 bases. The germline gives CDR1 SGHNT, CDR2 YYREEE (reference sequence). V was clipped by 4 bases and J by 4 bases; unmatched bases: 16. The CDR3 length is 18 residues. For the CDR3, the DNA is TGTGCCAGCAGCCCGGGACTGCGGCTAGCGGGAGAAGGAGAGACCCAGTACTTC. Its translation is CASSPGLRLAGEGETQYF.

The chain employs TRBV11-3 and TRBJ2-1; 11 bases match TRBD1. This CDR3 has 14 residues. Germline CDR1 and CDR2: SGHNT and YENEEA. Losses at the gene ends were 6 bases for V and 9 bases for J; bases not matched to a gene: 7. The CDR3 here is CASSVGQGAGEQFF. In DNA, the CDR3 is TGTGCCAGCAGTGTTGGACAGGGGGCGGGTGAGCAGTTCTTC.

This chain connects TRBV5-1 to TRBJ2-7, with D possibly being TRBD1 (6 bases). V shed 4 bases and J shed 3 bases, with 14 bases lying between them. This CDR3 contains 14 residues. Per the germline V gene, CDR1 is SGHRS and CDR2 is YFSETQ. This chain's CDR3 is CASSLWTESYEQYF. Here the CDR3 DNA reads TGCGCCAGCAGCCTGTGGACAGAGAGCTACGAGCAGTACTTC. Filled out from reference TRBV5-1 and TRBJ2-7, the complete variable domain reads KAGVTQTPRYLIKTRGQQVTLSCSPISGHRSVSWYQQTPGQGLQFLFEYFSETQRNKGNFPGRFSGRQFSNSRSEMNVSTLELGDSALYLCASSLWTESYEQYFGPGTRLTVT.

The V and J genes are TRBV7-9 and TRBJ2-7; 9 bases are shared with TRBD1. The junction had 7 bases not matched to a gene; V was cut back by 0 bases and J by 7 bases. This CDR3 contains 15 residues. Germline V gene lookup returns CDR1 SEHNR and CDR2 FQNEAQ (reference sequence). CDR3 amino acids: CASSLARTGEWEQYF. As DNA, the CDR3 is TGTGCCAGCAGCTTAGCGAGGACAGGGGAGTGGGAGCAGTACTTC. The full variable domain, rest sourced from reference TRBV7-9 and TRBJ2-7, is DTGVSQNPRHKITKRGQNVTFRCDPISEHNRLYWYRQTLGQGPEFLTYFQNEAQLEKSRLLSDRFSAERPKGSFSTLEIQRTEQGDSAMYLCASSLARTGEWEQYFGPGTRLTVT.